What follows is one T cell receptor beta chain and its context. Its antigen is unknown. Base qualities are not provided; no much larger clone lies one nucleotide away. After antiretroviral therapy began, follow-up blood was collected from HIV-infected patients roughly three months, about 14 weeks, later. Whole blood was used without cell fractionation, so all unsorted peripheral T cells were reflected in the repertoire. For RNA extraction, about 2.5 ml of peripheral blood was collected into Tempus tubes. Enrollment excluded patients who had febrile or AIDS-related illness, tumors, hepatitis B or C coinfection, immunomodulatory therapy, recent vaccination or treatment interruptions. The TURBO-DNase kit was used to remove leftover genomic DNA, and GLOBINclear was used to deplete globin mRNA. V is shortened by 5 bases, J by 5 bases, and the region joining them spans 17 bases. The CDR3 runs 14 amino acids, cysteine and phenylalanine included. The CDR3 DNA has 42 bases and is translated from base 1. CDR1 and CDR2, looked up from the germline V gene, are SQVTM and ANQGSEA.

Reverse transcription of around 490 ng RNA was performed with SuperScript III using primers directed against the alpha and beta constant regions. Separate alpha and beta chain libraries were generated by chain-specific third strand synthesis with multiplexing indices. The protocol used a single primer pair to amplify all rearrangements within a chain, which avoided primer bias, and attached molecular barcodes to each cDNA molecule. Purified cDNA was ligated with T4 RNA Ligase 1 onto a 5' RACE adapter bearing a random hexamer and the SP2 sequencing primer site. Second strand synthesis was primed from the SP2 site with Phusion polymerase, using slow temperature ramps to favor optimal annealing. Each molecule's 12-nucleotide barcode consisted of two random hexamer sequences, both added before amplification and joined together. A brief initial PCR introduced P5 and P7 adapter elements together with a second index, and a roughly 23-cycle amplification PCR using P5s and P7 primers was subsequently performed. The libraries went through approximately 27 PCR cycles in total, were quantified on a Qubit, were sized on a Bioanalyzer, and were diluted to roughly 4 nM. Normalized libraries were sequenced on an Illumina MiSeq with 2 x 250 paired-end kits. MinElute columns were the means by which the reverse transcription reactions were cleaned up, and the reactions were eluted into roughly 10 ul Tris-Cl. The adapter ligations were run for roughly 25 hours at 16 degrees C, and AMPure XP beads at a 1:1 ratio were afterwards used to clean them. The authors processed their data as follows. A modified Decombinator that output V, J, insert and barcode information was used to process the demultiplexed FASTQ files. Sequences sharing a barcode but differing from the dominant sequence were discarded as errors, and barcodes clustered at Levenshtein distance 3 were counted to estimate original cDNA molecules. Downstream analyses used R packages ineq, vegan, igraph and RCytoscape, with IMGT nomenclature and CDR3 definitions. V gene usage was computed over distinct sequences, each TCR counted once to avoid skew from clonal expansion. Similarity networks connected unique CDR3 amino acid sequences within a donor whenever two sequences differed by a single Levenshtein edit. In the repertoires, a search was made for a compiled set of published HIV-specific CDR3s (approximately 94 alpha, around 710 beta) and CMV-specific CDR3s (approximately 13 alpha, over 250 beta). Random subsampling to size-matched repertoires demonstrated that the decreased diversity in patients did not result from their lower sequence numbers. TCRdb ran its own pipeline on the public reads, namely fastp trimming at Q25 and MiXCR clone calling, and kept in-frame beta chains. Rows matching on CDR3 protein sequence are summarized as one entry with the most common DNA and genes. The V and J calls, along with clone size, are taken from TCRdb and not from the paper's own processing. In all, the sample holds about 6,600 distinct CDR3 sequences, and around 8.6% of those were seen once. The top ten constitute about 19% of the sample.

The data are from a study of HIV-infected patients and healthy controls (TCRdb year 2014). In the study overall: After three months of therapy, CD4 counts in about 90% of the 16 patients increased to a modest but significant degree while remaining below normal ranges. After a further year of therapy, viral load was undetectable in all patients, having already become undetectable in most of the 16 patients by the second bleed. CD8 counts did not change consistently during early therapy, while the CD4:CD8 ratio increased slightly. The study tested whether deep TCR repertoire sequencing of HIV patients' small blood samples could capture immune perturbation and reconstitution. Overall T-cell lymphocytopenia was not observed in the patients, and no significant difference from controls was found in total CDR3 counts per chain.

The full study reports these points: By Jaccard index and by the count of highly shared sequences, healthy controls shared more CDR3s between individuals than HIV+ patients did. In the study, no determination of donor HLA types was made. Size-matched repertoire data did not replicate the apparent post-therapy recovery of the Gini index in HIV-infected patients. The pairing of alpha and beta chains was not determined in the samples. Compared with untreated HIV+ repertoires, healthy control repertoires had roughly threefold more distinct CDR3s and higher Shannon diversity. Eight alpha and eight beta V genes showed significantly different mean usage between HIV-infected patients and controls. Treated samples reflected only approximately 13 weeks of therapy, arguably too short to observe immune reconstitution given low adult thymic output. Processing was restricted to sixteen HIV-infected individuals, which the authors judged to be a major constraint on the generalizability of the findings. Rare events from HIV-infected data received too much weight under size-matching, and comparisons were complicated by unequal numbers of distinct sequences between patients and controls. HIV-infected repertoires had significantly higher mean Gini indices than controls, possibly reflecting oligoclonality. The study cohorts differed slightly in age and sex profile, but those differences did not account for the observed differences in diversity. Using whole blood restricted sequencing depth and prevented separating the dynamics of distinct T-cell subpopulations. During therapy, a significant decrease in frequency was seen for HIV-associated CDR3s, whereas no significant change was found for CMV-associated CDR3s, although most of them became more frequent. Alpha-chain CDR3s from MAIT cells occurred at high frequency in healthy controls but were severely depleted in HIV+ repertoires.

This sequence was found in an adult with HIV infection. The rearranged chain carries TRBV29-1 and TRBJ2-3; matching of 6 bases hints at TRBD2 as the D gene. The sample in question was blood, obtained during antiretroviral therapy. The base sequence is TGCAGCGTTCAAGGACGGGGACTGGGAGATACGCAGTATTTT. Its protein reads: CSVQGRGLGDTQYF.